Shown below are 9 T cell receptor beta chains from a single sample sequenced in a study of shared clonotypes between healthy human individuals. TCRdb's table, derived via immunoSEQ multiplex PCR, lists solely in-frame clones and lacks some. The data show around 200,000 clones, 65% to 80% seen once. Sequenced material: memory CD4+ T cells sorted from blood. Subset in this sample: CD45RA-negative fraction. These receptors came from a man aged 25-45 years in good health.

DNA of the CDR3: TGTGCCAGTAGCCTCAGGGGAGGGGAGAACACTGAAGCTTTCTTT. Protein sequence: CASSLRGGENTEAFF. The V call is TRBV19, the J call TRBJ1-1, with D maybe TRBD1 (6 bases). Germline CDR1 reads LNHDA; CDR2 reads SQIVND (reference sequence). Trimming took off 6 bases at V and 1 base at J, with 15 bases between the two ends. The CDR3 runs to 15 residues.

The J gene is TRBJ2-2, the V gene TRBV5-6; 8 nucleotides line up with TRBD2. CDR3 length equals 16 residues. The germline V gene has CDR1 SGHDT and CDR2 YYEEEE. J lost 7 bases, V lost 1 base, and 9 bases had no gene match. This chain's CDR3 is CASSLFAGGPFGELFF. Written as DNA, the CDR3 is TGTGCCAGCAGCTTGTTTGCGGGAGGACCCTTCGGGGAGCTGTTTTTT. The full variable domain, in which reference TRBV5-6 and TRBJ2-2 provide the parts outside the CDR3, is DAGVTQSPTHLIKTRGQQVTLRCSPKSGHDTVSWYQQALGQGPQFIFQYYEEEERQRGNFPDRFSGHQFPNYSSELNVNALLLGDSALYLCASSLFAGGPFGELFFGEGSRLTVL.

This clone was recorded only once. CDR3 DNA sequence: TGTGCCAGCAGCTTGATGGGGGCCACAAGGAAGACCCAGTACTTC. Encoded protein: CASSLMGATRKTQYF. This chain links TRBV7-2 with TRBJ2-5; possible D gene TRBD1, 6 bases. CDR3 length equals 15 residues. Germline CDR1 is SGHTA and CDR2 is FQGNSA. V was trimmed by 3 bases and J by 6 bases, leaving 17 bases between them.

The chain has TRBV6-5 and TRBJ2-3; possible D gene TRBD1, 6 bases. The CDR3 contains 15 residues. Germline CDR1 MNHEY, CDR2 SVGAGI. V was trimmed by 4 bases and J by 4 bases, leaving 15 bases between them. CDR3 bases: TGTGCCAGCAGTTTTCAGGGGTCCTACCCAGATACGCAGTATTTT. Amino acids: CASSFQGSYPDTQYF.

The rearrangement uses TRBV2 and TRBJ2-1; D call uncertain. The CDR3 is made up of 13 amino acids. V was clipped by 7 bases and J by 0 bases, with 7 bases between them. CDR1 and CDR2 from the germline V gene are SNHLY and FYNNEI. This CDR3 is CASIAVSYNEQFF. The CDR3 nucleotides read TGTGCCAGCATTGCGGTCTCCTACAATGAGCAGTTCTTC.

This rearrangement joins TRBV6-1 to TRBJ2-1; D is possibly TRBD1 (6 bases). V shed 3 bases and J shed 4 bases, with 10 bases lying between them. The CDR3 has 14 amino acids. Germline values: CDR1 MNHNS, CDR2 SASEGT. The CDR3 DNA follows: TGTGCCAGCAGTGACTGGGACAAATACAATGAGCAGTTCTTC. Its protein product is CASSDWDKYNEQFF.

The DNA for the CDR3 is TGCGCCAGCAGACTAGCGGGAGATGAGCAGTTCTTC. Protein product: CASRLAGDEQFF. The chain joins TRBV5-1 to TRBJ2-1, with 11 bases aligning to TRBD2. The V gene's germline CDR1 is SGHRS and CDR2 YFSETQ. The V and J ends lost 5 bases and 8 bases, in that order; junction bases with no gene match: 0. The CDR3 is 12 residues long.

CDR3 DNA sequence: TGCGCCAGCCGCCCCGGTGGGGGGGCGGTCTACGAGCAGTACTTC. Translation: CASRPGGGAVYEQYF. V usage is TRBV5-1 and J usage is TRBJ2-7; D perhaps matches TRBD2 (7 bases). Germline V gene sequence: CDR1 SGHRS, CDR2 YFSETQ. Deletions cut 7 bases from V and 3 bases from J, with 20 bases between. The CDR3 contains 15 residues.

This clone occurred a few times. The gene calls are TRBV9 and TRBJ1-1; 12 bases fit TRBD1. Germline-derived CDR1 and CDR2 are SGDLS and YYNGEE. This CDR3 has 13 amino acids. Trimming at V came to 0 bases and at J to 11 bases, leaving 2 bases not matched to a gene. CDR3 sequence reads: CASSVAGQGAAFF. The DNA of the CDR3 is TGTGCCAGCAGCGTAGCGGGACAGGGGGCTGCTTTCTTT.